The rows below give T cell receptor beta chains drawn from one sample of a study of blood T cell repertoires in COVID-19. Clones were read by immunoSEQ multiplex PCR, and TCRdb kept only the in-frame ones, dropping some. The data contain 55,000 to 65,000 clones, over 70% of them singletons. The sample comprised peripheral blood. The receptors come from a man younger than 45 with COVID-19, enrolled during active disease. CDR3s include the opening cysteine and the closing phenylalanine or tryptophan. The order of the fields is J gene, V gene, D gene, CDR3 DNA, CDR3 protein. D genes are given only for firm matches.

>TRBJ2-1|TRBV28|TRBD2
TGTGCCAGCCGGCGGGAGGGGCGAGAGCAGTTCTTC
CASRREGREQFF
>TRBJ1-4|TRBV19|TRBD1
TGTGCCAGTCGGGTACAGGGGTCTGAAAAACTGTTTTTT
CASRVQGSEKLFF
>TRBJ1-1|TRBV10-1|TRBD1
TGCGCCAGCAGCGCAAGGACAGGGGGCGGAACTGAAGCTTTCTTT
CASSARTGGGTEAFF
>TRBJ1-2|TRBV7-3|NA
TGTGCCAGCAGCTTAATCCAGGGCGGGGGTGGCTACACCTTC
CASSLIQGGGGYTF
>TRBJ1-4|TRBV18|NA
TGTGCCAGCTCACCACGAGGCGTGCAGGGTGAAAAACTGTTTTTT
CASSPRGVQGEKLFF
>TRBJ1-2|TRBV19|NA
TGTGCCAGTAGACAGGCGAAAGCTAACTATGGCTACACCTTC
CASRQAKANYGYTF
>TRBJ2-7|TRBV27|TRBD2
TGTGCCAGCAGTTTCGGGTCGCAGCGGGAGCTCTACGAGCAGTACTTC
CASSFGSQRELYEQYF
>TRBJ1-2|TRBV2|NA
TGTGCCCGAACCCCAGGGTATGGCTACACCTTC
CARTPGYGYTF
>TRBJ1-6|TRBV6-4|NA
TGTGCCAGCAGTGTAACAGCTTTTAATTCACCCCTCCACTTT
CASSVTAFNSPLHF
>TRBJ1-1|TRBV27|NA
TGTGCCAGCGGGCAGCTTCCCTGGAACACTGAAGCTTTCTTT
CASGQLPWNTEAFF
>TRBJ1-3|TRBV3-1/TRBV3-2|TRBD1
TGTGCCAGCAGCCAAAAAGGGGCCCGGACAGGTCGAAACACCATATATTTT
CASSQKGARTGRNTIYF